This TCR beta chain was recorded in a study of Graves' ophthalmopathy and Graves' hyperthyroidism listed by TCRdb under 2018. Some background on the complete study: Peripheral blood samples were taken at the time of initial diagnosis, before any treatment was given. TCR beta repertoire signatures were used to distinguish Graves' ophthalmopathy from Graves' hyperthyroidism and to predict progression to ophthalmopathy. In total, some 130 blood samples were TCR-sequenced: under 45 ophthalmopathy, approximately 75 hyperthyroidism and roughly 17 hyperthyroidism-to-ophthalmopathy patients. A discovery set of more than 90 patients (43 ophthalmopathy, around 57 stable hyperthyroidism) was enrolled to explore V-J signatures distinguishing ophthalmopathy from hyperthyroidism. For independent validation, a separate cohort was made up of approximately 18 hyperthyroidism patients plus 17 patients who later progressed from hyperthyroidism to ophthalmopathy. In over 5 hyperthyroidism patients, the T-cell repertoire of thyroid tissue was compared with the T-cell repertoire of blood. Once sampling was done, hyperthyroidism patients were given methimazole at a starting dose of 30 mg daily, while ophthalmopathy patients were given high-dose intravenous methylprednisolone. The 75 to 100 discovery patients were randomly split 7:3 into training and test sets.

For repertoire sequencing, the TCR beta CDR3 regions were amplified from RNA transcripts. HTBI primers and the Qiagen OneStep RT-PCR kit were used in a first-round RT-PCR, which was followed by a second-round multiplex PCR, size selection and purification. Libraries were sequenced paired-end with 100 bp reads on an Illumina HiSeq2000. As for the authors' bioinformatics: SOAPnuke was used to process the reads, removing any read that contained adapters or uncalled bases, had a mean Phred below 15, or lacked an exact match to the constant primer or identifier. High-quality paired reads were merged with COPE v1.2.5. Clonotypes were defined as unique nucleotide sequences and were aligned to IMGT TRB V, D and J references using MiTCR v1.1. The analysis was limited to V-J combinations with a frequency above 0.0001, which together covered over 99% of the repertoires. A TCR clonal expansion and chaos score per V-J combination was defined as the ratio of F50 clonal expansion to chaos observed in the TCRdist matrix. Welch's t-statistics and random forest were used to narrow the features down to over ten V-J combinations, which were then fed into a naive Bayes classifier. The similarity between thyroid and blood repertoires was quantified using the Morisita-Horn index. TCRdb applied fastp at Q25 and MiXCR to the public reads, then kept only in-frame beta chains. Rows with a matching CDR3 protein are joined into one entry that keeps the most common DNA and genes. These V and J calls derive from TCRdb rather than the authors' analysis. The sample table shows 200,000 to 250,000 distinct CDR3 sequences, and 20% to 25% are seen once. The top ten clones comprise roughly 39% of the sample.

This clonotype was seen repeatedly, ten times or more. The specificity of this receptor is unknown. No much larger clonotype is one base removed from it; base qualities were not supplied. From the cysteine up to the phenylalanine, the CDR3 has a length of 15 residues. Of the read, only the CDR3 DNA is kept; its 45 bases are in frame from base 1. V is shortened by 5 bases, J by 2 bases, and the region joining them spans 13 bases. Via the germline V gene, CDR1 is SGHAT and CDR2 FQNNGV. The ophthalmopathy patients had moderately to severely active disease, with a Clinical Activity Score of 3 or higher, a NOSPECS grade of 4 or higher, and a disease duration of less than 3 months. Patients with other autoimmune diseases, uncontrolled infections, pregnancy or lactation were excluded from the study. Diagnosis relied on clinical symptoms, serum thyroxine, TRAb, thyroid ultrasound and orbital computed tomography. Ficoll-Paque density gradient centrifugation was used to isolate PBMCs from around 10 ml of fresh peripheral blood. Total RNA was extracted using Trizol reagent, and RNA quality was checked on an Agilent 2100 Bioanalyzer.

Results and caveats for the whole study, not just this receptor: Among expanded thyroid clonotypes with frequency above 0.001, most also showed up in blood, which suggests that blood repertoires may reflect the thyroid immune response. In validation, the model predicted ophthalmopathy progression with less than 71% sensitivity and 72.22% specificity; 12 predicted patients were CT-confirmed with GO in a median of around 6 months. No statistical method was used to set the sample size in advance, and the investigators knew which group each participant was assigned to. In cross-validation, the 13-signature model distinguished ophthalmopathy from stable hyperthyroidism with 85% to 90% sensitivity and 81.08% specificity, and in the test set the corresponding values were about 80% and 75%.

The TCR originated in a woman in her fifties or sixties with Graves' ophthalmopathy. Donor details come from another sample of the same person, matched by shared clones. The chain was built from TRBV11-2 and TRBJ1-5; matching of 5 bases hints at TRBD1 as the D gene. The sequenced material came from peripheral blood. At the DNA level, the sequence is TGTGCCAGCAGCCTAACCGTGGGGGGCAATCAGCCCCAGCATTTT. Its protein product is CASSLTVGGNQPQHF.